The 21 T cell receptor beta chains reported below all come from one sample, sequenced in a study of blood T cells in healthy people across ages. Using a J-beta primer mix together with a sample-barcoded 5' primer, a second PCR was run for about 6 to 12 cycles. TCRdb fed the 5' RACE reads into MiXCR, producing one record per CDR3 protein. The profile shows about 1.5 million distinct CDR3 sequences, 35% to 45% of them singletons. Sequencing was performed on blood. The receptor source for this set is a woman aged 18-30 years in good health.

As to this clonotype: The germline gene is not matched at one end of the junction; a read error may be the cause. The chain links TRBV7-9 to TRBJ1-2; 9 nucleotides match TRBD1. The V gene's germline CDR1 is SEHNR and CDR2 FQNEAQ (reference sequence). CDR3 length: 14 residues. For the CDR3, the DNA is TGTGCCAGCAGCTTAGCCGGGACAGGGTATGACTACACCTTC. Translating gives CASSLAGTGYDYTF.

This clonotype was counted once. The chain combines TRBV20-1 with TRBJ1-4; D remains ambiguous. CDR1 and CDR2 from the germline V gene are DFQATT and SNEGSKA (reference sequence). The V and J ends lost 5 bases and 12 bases respectively, with 13 bases between them. This CDR3 is 11 amino acids long. CDR3 DNA: TGCAGTGCTGACGGACGGTCGGAACTGTTTTTT. It is translated as CSADGRSELFF.

This clonotype was seen more than once but under ten times. The chain has TRBV12-3 or TRBV12-4 and TRBJ2-5; TRBD2 agrees at 8 bases. The CDR3 has 15 amino acids. The junction had 6 bases not matched to a gene; V was cut back by 3 bases and J by 3 bases. The CDR3 bases are TGTGCCAGCAGTTTCCCCCGGGAGGGGAAAGAGACCCAGTACTTC. Translation gives CASSFPREGKETQYF.

This clonotype was found many times. V usage is TRBV12-3 or TRBV12-4 and J usage is TRBJ2-3; the D is unclear. Trimming took 6 bases from V and 0 from J, leaving 10 bases between them. This CDR3 comprises 14 residues. The CDR3 loop is CASSLTRSTDTQYF. The CDR3 DNA sequence: TGTGCCAGCAGCTTGACTCGGAGCACAGATACGCAGTATTTT.

This chain connects TRBV11-1 to TRBJ1-4; D gene ambiguous. The CDR3 totals 16 residues. Deletions cut 3 bases from V and 7 bases from J, with 18 bases between. From germline, CDR1 is SGHAT and CDR2 FQDESV (reference sequence). Here the CDR3 reads CASSFARRDDCEKLFF. The CDR3 DNA reads as TGTGCCAGCAGCTTCGCGAGGAGGGATGATTGTGAAAAACTGTTTTTT.

The chain carries TRBV19 and TRBJ1-2; TRBD1 is a possible D gene (6 bases). The germline V gene encodes CDR1 LNHDA and CDR2 SQIVND (reference sequence). This CDR3 spans 16 amino acids. Trimming cost V 9 bases and J 1 base, with 21 bases left between them. The CDR3 DNA reads as TGTGCCAGCACGAATCTGGGGGACAACTTTAACTATGGCTACACCTTC. The encoded protein is CASTNLGDNFNYGYTF.

The genes are TRBV11-2 and TRBJ2-7, with D perhaps being TRBD1 or TRBD2 (6 bases each). The CDR3 has 15 residues. Germline V gene data show CDR1 as SGHAT and CDR2 as FQNNGV. The germline V and J ends were trimmed by 5 bases and 5 bases, with 19 bases remaining between them. The CDR3 protein is CASSSIGGRVHEQYF. The CDR3 bases are TGTGCCAGCAGCAGTATTGGGGGGCGCGTCCACGAGCAGTACTTC.

V is TRBV9 and J is TRBJ2-4, with TRBD1 matching over 9 bases. The CDR3 is 15 amino acids. The J segment lost 9 bases and the V segment lost 3 bases, leaving 10 bases of the junction unmatched. CDR1 is SGDLS, CDR2 YYNGEE, per germline. The CDR3 DNA follows: TGTGCCAGCAGCGCGGACGGGACAGGGAACAGCATTCAGTACTTC. Translation: CASSADGTGNSIQYF.

The chain uses TRBV7-3 and TRBJ2-7; 7 bases match TRBD2. V lost 5 bases, J lost 6 bases, and 13 bases stayed unmatched. CDR1 and CDR2 (germline): SGHTA, FQGTGA. CDR3 size: 15 residues. CDR3 nucleotide sequence: TGTGCCAGCAGCCCCGTAGCGGGCTGGTTAAGCGAGCAGTACTTC. Residues: CASSPVAGWLSEQYF.

This chain joins TRBV4-2 and TRBJ1-6; maybe TRBD1 (5 bases). Germline CDR1 LGHNA, CDR2 YNFKEQ. V was cut by 0 bases and J by 5 bases, with 17 bases left in between. This CDR3 has 18 residues. The CDR3 DNA follows: TGTGCCAGCAGCCAAGATCTTCTGGTGGGACGGGATAATTCACCCCTCCACTTT. It translates to CASSQDLLVGRDNSPLHF.

The J gene is TRBJ2-1, the V gene TRBV7-2; D gene uncertain. Deletions cut 5 bases from V and 7 bases from J, with 12 bases between. Looked up from germline, CDR1 is SGHTA and CDR2 is FQGNSA. This CDR3 is 13 amino acids long. The CDR3 reads CASSRQTGNEQFF. The CDR3 DNA sequence: TGTGCCAGCAGCCGTCAGACCGGGAATGAGCAGTTCTTC.

The CDR3 DNA reads TGTGCCAGCAGCTCGACGCACAAAAACACCGGGGAGCTGTTTTTT. Protein sequence: CASSSTHKNTGELFF. The rearrangement uses TRBV7-9 and TRBJ2-2, with D hard to call. The V end lost 4 bases, the J end lost 2 bases, and 11 bases lay between the germline ends. Germline assignment: CDR1 SEHNR and CDR2 FQNEAQ (reference sequence). The CDR3 covers 15 residues.

This clonotype was seen repeatedly, ten times or more. The DNA for the CDR3 is TGCGCCAGCAGCCAAGGGTGGGGCTACACCTTC. This gives the protein CASSQGWGYTF. The chain joins TRBV4-1 to TRBJ1-2; D is unclear. The CDR3 is 11 residues long. Germline CDR1 reads MGHRA; CDR2 reads YSYEKL. The V and J ends lost 1 base and 8 bases respectively, with 5 bases between them.

J is TRBJ2-4 and V is TRBV18, with D perhaps TRBD2 (7 bases). The J call may be incorrect, as the DNA end agrees better with TRBJ2-7. The CDR3 is made up of 15 amino acids. Germline values: CDR1 KGHSH, CDR2 LQKENI. DNA of the CDR3: TGTGCCAGCTCAGAGGGGGGGACACCATCCTACGAGCAGTACTTC. Encoded protein: CASSEGGTPSYEQYF.

The DNA for the CDR3 is TGTGCCAGCAGCATAAACTGGGGGACCTACACAGATACGCAGTATTTT. Its protein product is CASSINWGTYTDTQYF. The chain recombines TRBV7-2 with TRBJ2-3; D is possibly TRBD1 or TRBD2 (5 bases each). This CDR3 contains 16 residues. Germline V gives CDR1 SGHTA, CDR2 FQGNSA. The ends were cut back, 5 bases at V and 2 bases at J, with 17 bases in the middle.

For this clonotype: The junction shows a germline mismatch at one end, possibly a read error. This chain links TRBV6-2 or TRBV6-3 with TRBJ2-3; D remains unclear. Germline-derived CDR1 and CDR2 are MNHEY and SVGEGT. CDR3 length: 15 residues. CDR3 DNA sequence: TGTGCCAGCAGTTACTCCATGGTAGACACAGAGACGCAGTATTTT. Translated: CASSYSMVDTETQYF.

This clonotype was seen more than once but under ten times. This sequence joins TRBV12-3 or TRBV12-4 and TRBJ1-5; D remains ambiguous. The ends were cut back, 2 bases at V and 5 bases at J, with 7 bases in the middle. CDR3 length: 13 residues. In DNA, the CDR3 is TGTGCCAGCAGTTTAAACGGGGATCAGCCCCAGCATTTT. This codes for CASSLNGDQPQHF.

The chain combines TRBV4-1 with TRBJ2-6; D ambiguous. The ends were cut back, 0 bases at V and 0 bases at J, with 6 bases in the middle. This CDR3 region has 16 residues. Germline lookup yields CDR1 MGHRA and CDR2 YSYEKL. This CDR3 reads CASSQDVPSGANVLTF. For the CDR3, the DNA is TGCGCCAGCAGCCAAGATGTTCCCTCTGGGGCCAACGTCCTGACTTTC.

V usage is TRBV7-2 and J usage is TRBJ1-1, with D tentatively TRBD1 (5 bases). Germline V gene lookup returns CDR1 SGHTA and CDR2 FQGNSA. Deletions cut 0 bases from V and 9 bases from J, with 20 bases between. CDR3 length: 16 residues. The CDR3 bases are TGTGCCAGCAGCTTAGCGTCCGGGACGCTCAAATCTAAAGCTTTCTTT. Translating gives CASSLASGTLKSKAFF.

The chain joins TRBV10-3 to TRBJ2-7; maybe TRBD1 (6 bases). The CDR3 extends over 13 amino acids. Trimming removed 6 bases from V and 3 bases from J, with 12 bases in between. From germline, CDR1 is ENHRY and CDR2 SYGVKD. The DNA for the CDR3 is TGTGCCATCAGCCCCACAGGGTACTACGAGCAGTACTTC. Protein: CAISPTGYYEQYF.

The chain is built from TRBV12-3 or TRBV12-4 and TRBJ2-3, with D hard to call. The ends were cut back, 3 bases at V and 6 bases at J, with 13 bases in the middle. This CDR3 has 14 residues. The CDR3 DNA reads as TGTGCCAGCAGTTTGAGGCAGGTTCAGGATACGCAGTATTTT. This gives the protein CASSLRQVQDTQYF.